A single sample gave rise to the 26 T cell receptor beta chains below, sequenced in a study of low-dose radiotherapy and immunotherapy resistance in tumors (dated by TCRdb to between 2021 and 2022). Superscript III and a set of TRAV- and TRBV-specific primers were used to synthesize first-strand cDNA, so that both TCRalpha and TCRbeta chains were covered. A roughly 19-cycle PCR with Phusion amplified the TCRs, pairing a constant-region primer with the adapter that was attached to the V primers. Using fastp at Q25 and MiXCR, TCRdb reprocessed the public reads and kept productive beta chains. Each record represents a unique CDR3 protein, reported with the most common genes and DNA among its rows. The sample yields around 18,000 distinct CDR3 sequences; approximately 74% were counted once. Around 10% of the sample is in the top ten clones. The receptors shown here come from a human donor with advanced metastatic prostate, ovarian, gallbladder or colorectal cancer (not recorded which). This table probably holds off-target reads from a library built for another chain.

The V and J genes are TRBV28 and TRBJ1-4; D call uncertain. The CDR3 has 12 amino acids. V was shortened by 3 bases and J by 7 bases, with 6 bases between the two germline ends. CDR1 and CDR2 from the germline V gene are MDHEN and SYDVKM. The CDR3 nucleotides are TGTGCCAGCAGTTTTGCGATTGAAAAACTGTTTTTT. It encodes CASSFAIEKLFF.

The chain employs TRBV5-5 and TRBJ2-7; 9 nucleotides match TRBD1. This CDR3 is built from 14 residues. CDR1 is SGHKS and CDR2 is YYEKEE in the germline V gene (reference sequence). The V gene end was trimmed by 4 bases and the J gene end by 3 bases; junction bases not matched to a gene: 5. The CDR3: CASSPGQGNYEQYF. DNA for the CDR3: TGTGCCAGCAGCCCGGGACAGGGCAACTACGAGCAGTACTTC.

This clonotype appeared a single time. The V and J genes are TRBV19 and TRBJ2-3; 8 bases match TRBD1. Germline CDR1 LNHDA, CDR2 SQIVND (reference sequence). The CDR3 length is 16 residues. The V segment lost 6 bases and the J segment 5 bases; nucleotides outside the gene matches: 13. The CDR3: CASSHKTGAGGDTQYF. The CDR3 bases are TGTGCCAGTAGCCATAAGACAGGGGCCGGGGGAGATACGCAGTATTTT.

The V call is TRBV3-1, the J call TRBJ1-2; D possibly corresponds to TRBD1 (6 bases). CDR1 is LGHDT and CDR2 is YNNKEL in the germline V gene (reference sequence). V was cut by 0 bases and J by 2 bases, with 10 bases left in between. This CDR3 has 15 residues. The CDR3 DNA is TGTGCCAGCAGCCAAGAGACAGGAGCAAACTATGGCTACACCTTC. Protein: CASSQETGANYGYTF.

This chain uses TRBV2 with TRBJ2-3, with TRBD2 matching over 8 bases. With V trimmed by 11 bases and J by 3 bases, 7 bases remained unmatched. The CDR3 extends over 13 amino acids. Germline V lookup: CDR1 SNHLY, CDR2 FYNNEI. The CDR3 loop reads CASLSGTTDTQYF. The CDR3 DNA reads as TGTGCCTCTCTTAGCGGGACAACAGATACGCAGTATTTT.

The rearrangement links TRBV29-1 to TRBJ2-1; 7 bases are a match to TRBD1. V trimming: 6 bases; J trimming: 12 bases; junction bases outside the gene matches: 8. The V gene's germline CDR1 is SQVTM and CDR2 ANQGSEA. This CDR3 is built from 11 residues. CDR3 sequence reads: CSVASTGMQFF. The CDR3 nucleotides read TGCAGCGTCGCGTCGACAGGGATGCAGTTCTTC.

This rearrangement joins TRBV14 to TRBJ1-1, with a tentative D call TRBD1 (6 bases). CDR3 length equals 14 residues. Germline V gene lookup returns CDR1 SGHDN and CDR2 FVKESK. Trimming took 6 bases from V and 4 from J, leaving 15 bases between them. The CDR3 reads CASSLDSGGTEAFF. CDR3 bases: TGTGCCAGCAGTCTGGACAGTGGAGGCACTGAAGCTTTCTTT. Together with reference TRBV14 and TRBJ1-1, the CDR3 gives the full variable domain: EAGVTQFPSHSVIEKGQTVTLRCDPISGHDNLYWYRRVMGKEIKFLLHFVKESKQDESGMPNNRFLAERTGGTYSTLKVQPAELEDSGVYFCASSLDSGGTEAFFGQGTRLTVV.

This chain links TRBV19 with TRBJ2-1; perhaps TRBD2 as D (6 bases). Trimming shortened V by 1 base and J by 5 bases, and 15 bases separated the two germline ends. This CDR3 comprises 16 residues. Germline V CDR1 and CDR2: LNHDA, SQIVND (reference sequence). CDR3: CASSIVGTWEDNEQFF. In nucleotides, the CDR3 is TGTGCCAGTAGTATAGTCGGGACCTGGGAGGACAATGAGCAGTTCTTC.

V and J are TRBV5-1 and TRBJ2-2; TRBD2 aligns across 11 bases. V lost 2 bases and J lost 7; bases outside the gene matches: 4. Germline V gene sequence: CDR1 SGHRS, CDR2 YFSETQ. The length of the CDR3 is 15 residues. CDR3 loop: CASSFSGRADGELFF. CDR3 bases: TGCGCCAGCAGCTTTAGCGGGAGGGCCGACGGGGAGCTGTTTTTT. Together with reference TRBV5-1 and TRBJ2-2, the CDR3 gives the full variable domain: KAGVTQTPRYLIKTRGQQVTLSCSPISGHRSVSWYQQTPGQGLQFLFEYFSETQRNKGNFPGRFSGRQFSNSRSEMNVSTLELGDSALYLCASSFSGRADGELFFGEGSRLTVL.

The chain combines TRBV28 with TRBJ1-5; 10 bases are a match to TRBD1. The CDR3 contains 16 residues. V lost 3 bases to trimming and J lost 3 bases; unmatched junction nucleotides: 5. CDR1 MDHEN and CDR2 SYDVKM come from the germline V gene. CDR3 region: CASSLYGQGVNQPQHF. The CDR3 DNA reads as TGTGCCAGCAGTTTGTATGGACAGGGGGTCAATCAGCCCCAGCATTTT.

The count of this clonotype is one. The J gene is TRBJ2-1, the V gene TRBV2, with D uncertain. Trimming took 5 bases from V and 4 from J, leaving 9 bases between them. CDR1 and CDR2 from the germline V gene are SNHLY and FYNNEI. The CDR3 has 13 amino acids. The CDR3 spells CASSLLQYNEQFF. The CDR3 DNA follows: TGTGCCAGCAGTCTCCTACAATACAATGAGCAGTTCTTC. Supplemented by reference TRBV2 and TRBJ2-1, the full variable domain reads EPEVTQTPSHQVTQMGQEVILRCVPISNHLYFYWYRQILGQKVEFLVSFYNNEISEKSEIFDDQFSVERPDGSNFTLKIRSTKLEDSAMYFCASSLLQYNEQFFGPGTRLTVL.

CDR3 amino acids: CASSLGTGNQPQHF. The CDR3 DNA follows: TGCGCCAGCAGCCTAGGGACGGGAAATCAGCCCCAGCATTTT. V and J are TRBV4-1 and TRBJ1-5; a possible D gene is TRBD1 (5 bases). The CDR3 is 14 amino acids. From germline, CDR1 is MGHRA and CDR2 YSYEKL. V lost 4 bases and J 4 bases, leaving 11 bases between the germline ends.

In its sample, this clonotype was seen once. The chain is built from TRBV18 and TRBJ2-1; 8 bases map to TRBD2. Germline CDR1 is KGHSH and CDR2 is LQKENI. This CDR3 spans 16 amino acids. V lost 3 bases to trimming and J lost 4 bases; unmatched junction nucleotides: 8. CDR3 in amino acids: CASSPPLAGGYNEQFF. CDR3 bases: TGTGCCAGCTCACCGCCGCTAGCGGGTGGATACAATGAGCAGTTCTTC. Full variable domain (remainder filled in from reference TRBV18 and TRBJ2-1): NAGVMQNPRHLVRRRGQEARLRCSPMKGHSHVYWYRQLPEEGLKFMVYLQKENIIDESGMPKERFSAEFPKEGPSILRIQQVVRGDSAAYFCASSPPLAGGYNEQFFGPGTRLTVL.

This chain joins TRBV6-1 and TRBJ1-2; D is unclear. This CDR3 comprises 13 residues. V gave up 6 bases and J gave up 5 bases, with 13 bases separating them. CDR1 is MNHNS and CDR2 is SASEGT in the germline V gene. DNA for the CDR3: TGTGCCAGCAGAATCAGTCCCTCTTATGGCTACACCTTC. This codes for CASRISPSYGYTF.

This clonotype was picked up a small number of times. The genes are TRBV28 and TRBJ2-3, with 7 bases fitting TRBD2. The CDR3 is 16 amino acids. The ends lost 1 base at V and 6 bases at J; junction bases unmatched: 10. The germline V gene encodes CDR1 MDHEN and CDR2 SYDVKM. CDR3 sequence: CASSLSGVAGGDTQYF. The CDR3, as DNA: TGTGCCAGCAGTTTATCTGGAGTAGCCGGGGGGGATACGCAGTATTTT.

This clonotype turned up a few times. DNA of the CDR3: TGTGCCAGCAGCTTGGACACGGGGGCCGGAGGGCAGTACTTC. Protein: CASSLDTGAGGQYF. The rearrangement links TRBV7-8 to TRBJ2-7; either TRBD1 or TRBD2 may fit D (6 bases each). The CDR3 consists of 14 residues. Per the germline V gene, CDR1 is SGHVS and CDR2 is FQNEAQ. Trimming took off 3 bases at V and 9 bases at J, with 18 bases between the two ends.

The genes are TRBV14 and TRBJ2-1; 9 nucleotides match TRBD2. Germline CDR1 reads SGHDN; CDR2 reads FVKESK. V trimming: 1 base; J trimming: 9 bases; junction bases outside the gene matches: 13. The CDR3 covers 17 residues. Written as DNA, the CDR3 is TGTGCCAGCAGCCAAGTACCCTGGGCGGGAGGGCCAGGTGAGCAGTTCTTC. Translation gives CASSQVPWAGGPGEQFF.

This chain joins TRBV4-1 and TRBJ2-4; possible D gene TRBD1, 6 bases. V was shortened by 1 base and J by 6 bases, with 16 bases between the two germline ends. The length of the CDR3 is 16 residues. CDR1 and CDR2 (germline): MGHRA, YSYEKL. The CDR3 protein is CASSQGGRGIRNIQYF. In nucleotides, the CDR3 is TGCGCCAGCAGCCAAGGAGGCAGGGGTATTAGAAACATTCAGTACTTC.

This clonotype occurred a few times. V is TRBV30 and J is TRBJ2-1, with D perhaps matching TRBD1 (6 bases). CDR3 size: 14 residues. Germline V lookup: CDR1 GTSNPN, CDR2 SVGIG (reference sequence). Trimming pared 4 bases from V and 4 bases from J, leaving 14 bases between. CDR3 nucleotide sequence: TGTGCCTGGACGCATCCACAGGGTTACAATGAGCAGTTCTTC. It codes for CAWTHPQGYNEQFF.

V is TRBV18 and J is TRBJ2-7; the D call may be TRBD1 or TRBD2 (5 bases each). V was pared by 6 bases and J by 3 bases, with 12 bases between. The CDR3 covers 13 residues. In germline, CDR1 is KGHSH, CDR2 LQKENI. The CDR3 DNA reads TGTGCCAGCTCGCCCGGGACCTACTACGAGCAGTACTTC. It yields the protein CASSPGTYYEQYF.

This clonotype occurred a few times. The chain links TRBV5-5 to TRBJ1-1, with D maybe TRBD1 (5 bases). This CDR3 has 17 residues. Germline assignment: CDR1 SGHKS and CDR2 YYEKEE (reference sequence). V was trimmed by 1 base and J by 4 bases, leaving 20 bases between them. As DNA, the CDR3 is TGTGCCAGCAGCTTGAGGGTTGTGGGGGGAGGCGGCACTGAAGCTTTCTTT. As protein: CASSLRVVGGGGTEAFF.

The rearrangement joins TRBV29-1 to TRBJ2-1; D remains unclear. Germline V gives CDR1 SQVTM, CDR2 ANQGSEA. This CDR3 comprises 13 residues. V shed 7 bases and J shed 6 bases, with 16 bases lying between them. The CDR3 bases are TGCAGCGGGGCCGTTGGTGAACTCAATGAGCAGTTCTTC. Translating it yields CSGAVGELNEQFF.

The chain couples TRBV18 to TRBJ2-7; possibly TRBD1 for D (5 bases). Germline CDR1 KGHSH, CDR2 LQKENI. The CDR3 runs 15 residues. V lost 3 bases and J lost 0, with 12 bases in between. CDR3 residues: CASSPTDTRSYEQYF. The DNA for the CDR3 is TGTGCCAGCTCACCGACGGACACCCGCTCCTACGAGCAGTACTTC. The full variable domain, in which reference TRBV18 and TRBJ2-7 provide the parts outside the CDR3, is NAGVMQNPRHLVRRRGQEARLRCSPMKGHSHVYWYRQLPEEGLKFMVYLQKENIIDESGMPKERFSAEFPKEGPSILRIQQVVRGDSAAYFCASSPTDTRSYEQYFGPGTRLTVT.

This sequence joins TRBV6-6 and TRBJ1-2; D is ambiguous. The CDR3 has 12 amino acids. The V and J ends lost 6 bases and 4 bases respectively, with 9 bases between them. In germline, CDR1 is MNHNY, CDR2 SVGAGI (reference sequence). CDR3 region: CASSQVGYGYTF. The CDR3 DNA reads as TGTGCCAGCAGCCAGGTGGGCTATGGCTACACCTTC.

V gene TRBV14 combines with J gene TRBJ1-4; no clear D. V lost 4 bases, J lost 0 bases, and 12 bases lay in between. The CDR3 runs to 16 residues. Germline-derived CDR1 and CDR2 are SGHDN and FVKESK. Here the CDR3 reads CASSPSGRTTNEKLFF. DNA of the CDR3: TGTGCCAGCAGCCCTAGCGGGAGGACAACTAATGAAAAACTGTTTTTT.

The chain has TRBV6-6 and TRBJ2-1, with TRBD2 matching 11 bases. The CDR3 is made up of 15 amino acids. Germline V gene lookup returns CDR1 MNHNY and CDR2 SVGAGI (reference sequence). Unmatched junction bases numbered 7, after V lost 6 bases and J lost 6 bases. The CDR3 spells CASRSIAGGRNEQFF. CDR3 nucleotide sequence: TGTGCCAGCAGATCTATAGCGGGGGGGCGCAATGAGCAGTTCTTC.